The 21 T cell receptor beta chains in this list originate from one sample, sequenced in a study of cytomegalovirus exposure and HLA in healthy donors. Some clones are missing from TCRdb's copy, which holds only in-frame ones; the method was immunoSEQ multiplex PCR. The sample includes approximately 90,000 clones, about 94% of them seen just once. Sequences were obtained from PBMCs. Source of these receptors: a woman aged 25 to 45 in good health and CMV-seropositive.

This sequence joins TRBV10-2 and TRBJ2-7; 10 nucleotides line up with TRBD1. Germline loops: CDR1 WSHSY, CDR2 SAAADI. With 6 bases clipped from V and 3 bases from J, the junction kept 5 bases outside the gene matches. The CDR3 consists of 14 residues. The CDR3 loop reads CASRGQGVFYEQYF. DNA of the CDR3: TGCGCCAGCAGAGGACAGGGGGTCTTCTACGAGCAGTACTTC.

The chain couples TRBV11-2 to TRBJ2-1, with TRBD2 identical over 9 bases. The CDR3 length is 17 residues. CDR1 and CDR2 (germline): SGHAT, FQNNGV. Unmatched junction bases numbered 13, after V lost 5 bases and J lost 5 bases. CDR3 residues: CASSPQNLAGPHNEQFF. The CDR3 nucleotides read TGTGCCAGCAGCCCTCAGAATCTAGCGGGACCTCACAATGAGCAGTTCTTC.

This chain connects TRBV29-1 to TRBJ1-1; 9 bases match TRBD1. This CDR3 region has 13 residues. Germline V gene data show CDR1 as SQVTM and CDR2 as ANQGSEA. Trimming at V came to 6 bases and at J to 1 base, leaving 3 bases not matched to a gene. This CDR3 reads CSVGGQGNTEAFF. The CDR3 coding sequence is TGCAGCGTGGGGGGACAGGGGAACACTGAAGCTTTCTTT.

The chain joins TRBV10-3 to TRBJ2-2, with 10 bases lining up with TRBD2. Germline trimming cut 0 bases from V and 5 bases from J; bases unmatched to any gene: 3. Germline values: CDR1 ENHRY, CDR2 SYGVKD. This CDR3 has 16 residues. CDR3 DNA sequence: TGTGCCATCAGTGAGTCGGGACTAGCGTTAACCGGGGAGCTGTTTTTT. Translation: CAISESGLALTGELFF.

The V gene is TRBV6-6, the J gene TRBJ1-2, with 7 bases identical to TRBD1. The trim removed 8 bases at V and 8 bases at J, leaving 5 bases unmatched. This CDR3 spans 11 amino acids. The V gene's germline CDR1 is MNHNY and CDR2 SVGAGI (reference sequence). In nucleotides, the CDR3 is TGTGCCAGCGGACAGGAGGGCGGCTACACCTTC. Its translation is CASGQEGGYTF.

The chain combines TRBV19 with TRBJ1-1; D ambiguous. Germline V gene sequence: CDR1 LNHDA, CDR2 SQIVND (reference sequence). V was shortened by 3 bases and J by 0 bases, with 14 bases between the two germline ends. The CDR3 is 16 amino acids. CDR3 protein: CASSIPRGNMNTEAFF. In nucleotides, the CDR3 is TGTGCCAGTAGTATTCCCCGGGGAAACATGAACACTGAAGCTTTCTTT. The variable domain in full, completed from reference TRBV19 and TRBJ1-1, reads DGGITQSPKYLFRKEGQNVTLSCEQNLNHDAMYWYRQDPGQGLRLIYYSQIVNDFQKGDIAEGYSVSREKKESFPLTVTSAQKNPTAFYLCASSIPRGNMNTEAFFGQGTRLTVV.

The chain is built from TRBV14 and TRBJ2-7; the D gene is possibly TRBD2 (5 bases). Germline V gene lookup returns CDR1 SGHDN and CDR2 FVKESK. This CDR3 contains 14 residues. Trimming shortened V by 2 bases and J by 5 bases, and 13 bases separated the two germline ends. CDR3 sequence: CASSQRLAADEQYF. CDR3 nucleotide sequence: TGTGCCAGCAGCCAACGGCTAGCTGCGGACGAGCAGTACTTC.

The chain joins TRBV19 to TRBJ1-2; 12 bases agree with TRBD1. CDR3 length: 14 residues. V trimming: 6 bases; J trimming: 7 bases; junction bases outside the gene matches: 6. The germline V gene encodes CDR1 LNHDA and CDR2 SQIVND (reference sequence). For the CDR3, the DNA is TGTGCCAGTAGAGGGACAGGGGGCTATGGTGGCTACACCTTC. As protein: CASRGTGGYGGYTF.

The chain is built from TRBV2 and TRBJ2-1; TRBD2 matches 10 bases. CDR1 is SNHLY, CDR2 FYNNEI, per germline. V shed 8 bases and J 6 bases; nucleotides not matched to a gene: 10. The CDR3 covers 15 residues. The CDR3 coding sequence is TGTGCCAGCTCCCCCCGGCTAGCGGGGGCCAATGAGCAGTTCTTC. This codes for CASSPRLAGANEQFF. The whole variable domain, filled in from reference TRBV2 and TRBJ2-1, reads EPEVTQTPSHQVTQMGQEVILRCVPISNHLYFYWYRQILGQKVEFLVSFYNNEISEKSEIFDDQFSVERPDGSNFTLKIRSTKLEDSAMYFCASSPRLAGANEQFFGPGTRLTVL.

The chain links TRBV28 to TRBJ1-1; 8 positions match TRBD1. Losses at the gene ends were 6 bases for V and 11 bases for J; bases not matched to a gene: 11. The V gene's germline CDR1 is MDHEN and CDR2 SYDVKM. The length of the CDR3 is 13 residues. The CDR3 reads CASRRTRGREAFF. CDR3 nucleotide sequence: TGTGCCAGCAGACGCACCAGGGGGCGCGAGGCTTTCTTT. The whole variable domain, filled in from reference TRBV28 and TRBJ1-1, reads DVKVTQSSRYLVKRTGEKVFLECVQDMDHENMFWYRQDPGLGLRLIYFSYDVKMKEKGDIPEGYSVSREKKERFSLILESASTNQTSMYLCASRRTRGREAFFGQGTRLTVV.

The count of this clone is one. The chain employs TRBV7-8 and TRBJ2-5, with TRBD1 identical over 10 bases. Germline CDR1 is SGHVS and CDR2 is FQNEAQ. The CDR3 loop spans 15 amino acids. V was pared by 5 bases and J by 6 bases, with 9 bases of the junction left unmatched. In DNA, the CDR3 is TGTGCCAGCAGCCCCCCGGGACAGGGGTCGAAGACCCAGTACTTC. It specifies CASSPPGQGSKTQYF.

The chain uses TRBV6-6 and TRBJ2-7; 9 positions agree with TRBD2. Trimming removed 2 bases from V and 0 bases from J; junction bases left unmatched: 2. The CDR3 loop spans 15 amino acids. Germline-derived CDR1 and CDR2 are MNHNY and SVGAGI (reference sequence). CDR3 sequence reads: CASSYPTSGSYEQYF. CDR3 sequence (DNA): TGTGCCAGCAGTTACCCGACTAGCGGCTCCTACGAGCAGTACTTC.

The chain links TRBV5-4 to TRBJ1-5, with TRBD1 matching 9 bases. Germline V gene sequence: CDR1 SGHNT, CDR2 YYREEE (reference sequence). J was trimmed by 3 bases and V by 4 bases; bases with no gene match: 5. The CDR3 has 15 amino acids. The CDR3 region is CASSPGQGLNQPQHF. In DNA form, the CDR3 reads TGTGCCAGCAGCCCGGGACAGGGTCTCAATCAGCCCCAGCATTTT.

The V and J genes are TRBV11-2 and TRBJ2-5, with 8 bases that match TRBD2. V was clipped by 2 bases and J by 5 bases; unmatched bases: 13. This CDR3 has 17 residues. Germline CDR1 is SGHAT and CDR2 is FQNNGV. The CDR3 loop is CASSLIVSGLGGETQYF. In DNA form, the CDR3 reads TGTGCCAGCAGCTTAATCGTGTCGGGACTAGGAGGGGAGACCCAGTACTTC. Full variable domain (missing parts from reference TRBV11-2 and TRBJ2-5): EAGVAQSPRYKIIEKRQSVAFWCNPISGHATLYWYQQILGQGPKLLIQFQNNGVVDDSQLPKDRFSAERLKGVDSTLKIQPAKLEDSAVYLCASSLIVSGLGGETQYFGPGTRLLVL.

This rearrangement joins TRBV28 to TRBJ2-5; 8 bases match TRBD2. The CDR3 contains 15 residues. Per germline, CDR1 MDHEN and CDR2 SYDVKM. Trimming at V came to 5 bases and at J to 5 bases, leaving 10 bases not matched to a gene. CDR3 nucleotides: TGTGCCAGCAGTGTAGCGGGACGCGGGAGGGAGACCCAGTACTTC. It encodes CASSVAGRGRETQYF.

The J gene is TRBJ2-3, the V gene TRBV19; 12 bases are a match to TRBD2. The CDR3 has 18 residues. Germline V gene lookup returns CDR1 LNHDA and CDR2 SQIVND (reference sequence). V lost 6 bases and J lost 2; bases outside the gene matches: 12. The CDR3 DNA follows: TGTGCCAGTAGCGATCGACTAGCGGGAGAGCCACCCACAGATACGCAGTATTTT. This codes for CASSDRLAGEPPTDTQYF.

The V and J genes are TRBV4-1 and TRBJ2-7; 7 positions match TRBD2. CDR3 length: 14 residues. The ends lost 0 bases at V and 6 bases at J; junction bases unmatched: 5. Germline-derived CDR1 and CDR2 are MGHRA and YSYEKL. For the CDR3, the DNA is TGCGCCAGCAGCCAAGAGCGGGAGATAGCCGAGCAGTACTTC. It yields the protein CASSQEREIAEQYF.

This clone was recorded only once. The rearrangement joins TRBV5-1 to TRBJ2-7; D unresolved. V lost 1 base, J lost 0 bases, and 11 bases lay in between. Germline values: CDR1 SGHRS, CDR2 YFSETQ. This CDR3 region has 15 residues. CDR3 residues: CASSLSGGSSYEQYF. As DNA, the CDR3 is TGCGCCAGCAGCTTGAGTGGCGGCAGCTCCTACGAGCAGTACTTC.

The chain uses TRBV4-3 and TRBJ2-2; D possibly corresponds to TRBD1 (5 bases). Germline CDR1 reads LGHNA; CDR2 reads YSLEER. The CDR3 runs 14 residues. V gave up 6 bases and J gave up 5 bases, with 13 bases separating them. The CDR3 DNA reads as TGCGCCAGCAGGGAAAGGACATTAACCGGGGAGCTGTTTTTT. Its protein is CASRERTLTGELFF.

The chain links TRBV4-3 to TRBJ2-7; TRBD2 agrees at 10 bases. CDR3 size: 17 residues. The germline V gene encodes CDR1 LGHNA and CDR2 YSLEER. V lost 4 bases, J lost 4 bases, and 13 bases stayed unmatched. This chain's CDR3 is CASSPMSSGRNKYEQYF. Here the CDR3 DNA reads TGCGCCAGCAGCCCGATGTCTAGCGGGAGAAATAAGTACGAGCAGTACTTC.

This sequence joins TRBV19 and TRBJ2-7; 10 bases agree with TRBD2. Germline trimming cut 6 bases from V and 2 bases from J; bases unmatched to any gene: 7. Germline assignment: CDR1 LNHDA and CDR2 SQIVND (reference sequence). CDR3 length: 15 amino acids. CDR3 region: CASSLSSGRTYEQYF. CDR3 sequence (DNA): TGTGCCAGTAGCCTTTCTAGCGGGAGAACCTACGAGCAGTACTTC.